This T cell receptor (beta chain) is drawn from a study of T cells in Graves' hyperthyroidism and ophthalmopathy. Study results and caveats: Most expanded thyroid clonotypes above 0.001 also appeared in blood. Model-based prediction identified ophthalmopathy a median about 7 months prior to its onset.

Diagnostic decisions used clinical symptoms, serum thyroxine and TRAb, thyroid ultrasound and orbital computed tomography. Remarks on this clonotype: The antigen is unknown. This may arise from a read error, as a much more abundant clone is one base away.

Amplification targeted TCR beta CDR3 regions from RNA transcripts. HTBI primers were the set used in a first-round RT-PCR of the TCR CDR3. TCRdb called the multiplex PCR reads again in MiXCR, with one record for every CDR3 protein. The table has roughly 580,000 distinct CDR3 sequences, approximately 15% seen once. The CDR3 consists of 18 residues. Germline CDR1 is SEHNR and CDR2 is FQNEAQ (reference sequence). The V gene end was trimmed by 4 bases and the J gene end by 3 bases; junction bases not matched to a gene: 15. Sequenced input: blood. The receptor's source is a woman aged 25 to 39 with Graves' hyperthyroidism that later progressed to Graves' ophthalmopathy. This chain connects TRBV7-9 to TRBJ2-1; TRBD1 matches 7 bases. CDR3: CASSWGRGSGTSYNEQFF. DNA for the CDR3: TGTGCCAGCAGCTGGGGCAGGGGGTCGGGGACCAGCTACAATGAGCAGTTCTTC.